This T cell receptor (beta chain) stems from a study of CD4+ T cells in melanoma. Study findings and constraints: Neoantigen-specific CD4+ T cells in melanoma reportedly had diverse differentiation states. A reported correlation linked neoantigen-specific CD4+ T cells to CD8+, macrophage and B cell function.

Trimming removed 4 bases from V and 1 base from J, with 5 bases in between. The V gene's germline CDR1 is SGHAT and CDR2 FQNNGV. The CDR3 contains 12 residues. Comment on this clone: Its antigen is unknown.

The protocol was immunoSEQ multiplex PCR, while the TCRdb copy is restricted to in-frame clones and leaves out a portion. The repertoire holds 20,000 to 25,000 clones, with around 80% as singletons. This chain connects TRBV11-2 to TRBJ2-7; D is ambiguous. This receptor was obtained from a human donor with melanoma. This chain's CDR3 is CASSSNSYEQYF. The DNA for the CDR3 is TGTGCCAGCAGCTCCAATTCCTACGAGCAGTACTTC.